These 13 T cell receptor beta chains originate from one sample sequenced in a study of T cell clusters in autoimmune cytopenias. TRB rearrangements were amplified by touch-down multiplex PCR with mixed TRB-A/B primers. TCRdb re-called the multiplex PCR reads and catalogs CDR3 proteins one per entry, DNA excluded. Seen in this sample are approximately 2,700 distinct CDR3 sequences; the ten most common clones hold about 17%. TRB amplification used around 260 ng of peripheral blood genomic DNA. Specimen: peripheral blood. These receptors were obtained from a human donor with an autoimmune cytopenia, with autoimmune hepatitis or in good health (not recorded which).

Frequency places this clonotype as medium-sized. V usage is TRBV19 and J usage is TRBJ2-3; lacking DNA, the TRBD2 call made by TCRdb goes unchecked. Germline assignment: CDR1 LNHDA and CDR2 SQIVND (reference sequence). The CDR3 sequence is 13 residues long. CDR3 protein: CASSPRHPDTQYF.

According to its frequency, this clonotype is medium-sized. V is TRBV19 and J is TRBJ1-1; TCRdb names TRBD1, which stays unverified in the absence of DNA. CDR1 and CDR2 from the germline V gene are LNHDA and SQIVND (reference sequence). This CDR3 is 16 amino acids long. CDR3 region: CASSLGTGSLNTEAFF.

This clonotype is deemed medium-sized by its frequency. This chain joins TRBV20-1 and TRBJ2-7; no DNA is available, so the TRBD1 call from TCRdb remains unchecked. The germline V gene has CDR1 DFQATT and CDR2 SNEGSKA (reference sequence). This CDR3 is built from 14 residues. CDR3 loop: CSAKPGTGAYEQYF.

Judged by frequency, this clonotype is medium-sized (0.01 to 0.1%). V is TRBV20-1 and J is TRBJ2-7; the D gene TCRdb calls, TRBD1, cannot be checked with no DNA. This CDR3 is 13 amino acids long. The V gene's germline CDR1 is DFQATT and CDR2 SNEGSKA (reference sequence). The CDR3 reads CSARVRDTYEQYF.

Its frequency marks this clonotype as medium-sized (0.01 to 0.1%). The chain carries TRBV18 and TRBJ1-5. Germline V gene sequence: CDR1 KGHSH, CDR2 LQKENI. The CDR3 totals 14 residues. CDR3 sequence: CASSPTGDSGPQHF.

This clonotype is identified as medium-sized (0.01 to 0.1%) from frequency. The chain couples TRBV27 to TRBJ2-7; TCRdb picks TRBD1, but there is no DNA to check that call. Germline V gene data show CDR1 as MNHEY and CDR2 as SMNVEV (reference sequence). CDR3 length: 12 residues. This CDR3 reads CASSLWGHEQYF.

The rearrangement joins TRBV6-4 to TRBJ2-2; the D call of TRBD2 rests on TCRdb alone, since no DNA is present to check it. There are 15 residues in the CDR3. Germline CDR1 is MRHNA and CDR2 is SNTAGT. The CDR3 loop reads CASRGLAGTTGELFF.

In terms of frequency, this clonotype is medium-sized. The genes are TRBV6-4 and TRBJ2-3; TCRdb reports TRBD1, a call that lacks DNA to check it against. CDR1 and CDR2 (germline): MRHNA, SNTAGT. CDR3 length: 15 amino acids. The CDR3 here is CASSDSTGSSDTQYF.

Measured by frequency, this clonotype is medium-sized. The V gene is TRBV6-5, the J gene TRBJ1-2; TCRdb returns TRBD1, unconfirmable since there is no DNA. Germline values: CDR1 MNHEY, CDR2 SVGAGI. The CDR3 totals 16 residues. CDR3 region: CASSYSILPGRWGYTF.

This clonotype is labeled medium-sized based on frequency. This chain uses TRBV5-4 with TRBJ2-7. The CDR3 consists of 12 residues. Germline loops: CDR1 SGHNT, CDR2 YYREEE (reference sequence). The CDR3 spells CASSHGSYEQYF.

This clonotype is deemed medium-sized by its frequency. This chain connects TRBV5-1 to TRBJ2-3. There are 12 residues in the CDR3. Germline V gives CDR1 SGHRS, CDR2 YFSETQ. The CDR3 protein is CASSVGEDTQYF.

The chain employs TRBV20-1 and TRBJ2-4; TCRdb's D gene call, TRBD1, goes unchecked for lack of DNA. CDR3 length: 16 amino acids. Germline V gene sequence: CDR1 DFQATT, CDR2 SNEGSKA (reference sequence). The CDR3 loop reads CSASTPPLRAKNIQYF.

The chain couples TRBV28 to TRBJ1-5. Germline-derived CDR1 and CDR2 are MDHEN and SYDVKM. This CDR3 has 15 amino acids. Here the CDR3 reads CASSSHRDSNQPQHF.